These 2 T cell receptor beta chains share one sample of origin, sequenced in a study of blood T cell repertoires in COVID-19. This table comes from immunoSEQ multiplex PCR, and its TCRdb copy is limited to in-frame clones, with some not included. This sample has roughly 410,000 clones; approximately 89% occur once, and the top ten carry roughly 2%. Material for sequencing was peripheral blood. These receptors originate from a woman aged 55 to 70 with COVID-19, enrolled during active disease.

This clone was found a few times. The chain carries TRBV7-3 and TRBJ1-2; 7 bases are a match to TRBD1. Germline assignment: CDR1 SGHTA and CDR2 FQGTGA. V dropped 3 bases and J dropped 4; count of bases not matched to a gene: 8. The CDR3 spans 15 residues. CDR3 coding DNA: TGTGCCAGCAGCTTGAGACCGGGACAGCCCTATGGCTACACCTTC. Translation gives CASSLRPGQPYGYTF.

The chain links TRBV7-3 to TRBJ2-5, with a tentative D call TRBD2 (7 bases). Between the trimmed V and J ends, which lost 1 base and 2 bases, there was a span of 14 bases. The germline CDR1 and CDR2 sequences are SGHTA and FQGTGA. The CDR3 extends over 16 amino acids. The chain's CDR3 is CASSLSGGGIQETQYF. CDR3 DNA: TGTGCCAGCAGCTTAAGTGGCGGGGGCATTCAAGAGACCCAGTACTTC.